These T cell receptor beta chains were read from a single sample in a study of CD8+ T cells in alopecia areata. This table comes from immunoSEQ multiplex PCR, and its TCRdb copy is limited to in-frame clones, with some not included. The data show hundreds of thousands of clones, 60% seen once. The sequencing used CD4+ T cells sorted from blood, collected around week 54, from a patient treated with tofacitinib. Receptors originate from a human donor with alopecia areata. Both conserved end residues are part of each CDR3. The order of the fields is CDR3 protein, CDR3 DNA, J gene, D gene, clone size, V gene. The D gene is left open where the match is weak. Rows give clone size only sometimes, using once, few, many, or a class for an expanded clone.

CASRSEGETQYF TGCGCCAGCAGAAGCGAGGGTGAGACCCAGTACTTC TRBJ2-5 . . TRBV5-1
CSAGQGSEQYF TGCAGTGCGGGACAGGGTTCAGAGCAGTACTTC TRBJ2-7 TRBD1 . TRBV20-1
CASSEARQAQYF TGTGCCAGCAGTGAAGCTCGGCAGGCCCAGTACTTC TRBJ2-5 . . TRBV6-1
CASSRTSGVQETQYF TGTGCCAGCAGCCGGACTAGCGGTGTCCAAGAGACCCAGTACTTC TRBJ2-5 TRBD2 . TRBV4-2
CAISLTQENSPLHF TGTGCCATCAGCCTTACACAGGAGAATTCACCCCTCCACTTT TRBJ1-6 . few TRBV10-3
CASSPDSGANVLTF TGTGCCAGCAGCCCCGACTCTGGGGCCAACGTCCTGACTTTC TRBJ2-6 . . TRBV7-9
CSVGGGPANTEAFF TGCAGCGTTGGGGGCGGTCCAGCAAACACTGAAGCTTTCTTT TRBJ1-1 . . TRBV29-1
CASRVPGQGNYEQYF TGTGCCAGCAGAGTTCCGGGACAGGGGAACTACGAGCAGTACTTC TRBJ2-7 TRBD1 . TRBV11-2
CSASPGQGYYGYTF TGCAGCGCCTCCCCGGGACAGGGGTATTATGGCTACACCTTC TRBJ1-2 TRBD1 few TRBV29-1
CASSGQRTDTQYF TGTGCCAGCTCGGGACAGCGCACAGATACGCAGTATTTT TRBJ2-3 TRBD1 . TRBV25-1
CSVIDRGETQYF TGCAGCGTAATCGACAGGGGAGAGACCCAGTACTTC TRBJ2-5 TRBD1 . TRBV29-1
CSVRDRGDGEQFF TGCAGCGTCCGGGACAGGGGGGACGGTGAGCAGTTCTTC TRBJ2-1 TRBD1 . TRBV29-1
CASSSGQGKEGYTF TGTGCTAGCAGCTCCGGACAGGGGAAGGAAGGCTACACCTTC TRBJ1-2 TRBD1 . TRBV7-7
CASSPPGQTQYF TGTGCCAGCAGCCCGCCAGGGCAGACCCAGTACTTC TRBJ2-5 . . TRBV7-8
CASSRGSQETQYF TGTGCCAGCAGCCGGGGGTCCCAAGAGACCCAGTACTTC TRBJ2-5 . . TRBV11-2
CASSLSPGAGELFF TGTGCCAGCAGCTTGTCCCCGGGCGCCGGGGAGCTGTTTTTT TRBJ2-2 . . TRBV5-6